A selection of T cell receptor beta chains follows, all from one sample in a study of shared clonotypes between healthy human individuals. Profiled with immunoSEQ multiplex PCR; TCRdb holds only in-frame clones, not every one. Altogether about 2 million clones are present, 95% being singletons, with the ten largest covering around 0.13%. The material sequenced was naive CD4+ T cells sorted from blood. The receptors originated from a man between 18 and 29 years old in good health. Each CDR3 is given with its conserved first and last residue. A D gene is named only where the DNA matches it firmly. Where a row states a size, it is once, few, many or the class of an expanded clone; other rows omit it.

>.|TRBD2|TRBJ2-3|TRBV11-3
TGTGCCAGCAGCTTAGGAGTCTGGCGGGGGGAAAACACAGATACGCAGTATTTT
CASSLGVWRGENTDTQYF
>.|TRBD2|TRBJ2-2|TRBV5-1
TGCGCCAGCAGCTGGACTAGCGGGGGGAACACCGGGGAGCTGTTTTTT
CASSWTSGGNTGELFF
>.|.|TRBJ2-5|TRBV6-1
TGTGCCAGCAAGGTCCTAGCCGGAGCGACCCAGTACTTC
CASKVLAGATQYF
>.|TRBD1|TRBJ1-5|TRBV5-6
TGTGCCAGCAGCCTCCGGGACAGGGATCAGCCCCAGCATTTT
CASSLRDRDQPQHF
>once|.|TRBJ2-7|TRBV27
TGTGCCAGCAGTTTTGGGGCGGCTCGAGTGAGCGAGCAGTACTTC
CASSFGAARVSEQYF
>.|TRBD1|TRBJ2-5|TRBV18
TGTGCCAGCTCATCCCGGACAGGGGGCGAAGGGACCCAGTACTTC
CASSSRTGGEGTQYF
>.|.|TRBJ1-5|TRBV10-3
TGTGCCATCAGTGACAGGGGCGGCCAGCCCCAGCATTTT
CAISDRGGQPQHF
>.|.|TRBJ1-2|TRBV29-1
TGCAGCGTTACGTCTAGCAACTATGGCTACACCTTC
CSVTSSNYGYTF
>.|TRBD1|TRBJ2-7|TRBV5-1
TGCGCCAGCAGCCAGGGGACAGGGGGCGAGCAGTACTTC
CASSQGTGGEQYF
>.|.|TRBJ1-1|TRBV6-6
TGTGCCAGCAGTTACGGGTACGGATACGGGGCCACTGAAGCTTTCTTT
CASSYGYGYGATEAFF
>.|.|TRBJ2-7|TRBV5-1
TGCGCCAGCAGCTCCGATGGGGACCCCTACGAGCAGTACTTC
CASSSDGDPYEQYF
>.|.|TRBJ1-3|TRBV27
TGTGCCAGCGGCAGTGGAAACACCATATATTTT
CASGSGNTIYF
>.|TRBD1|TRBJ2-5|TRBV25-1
TGTGCCAGCAGTCCACAGGGGAAAGAGACCCAGTACTTC
CASSPQGKETQYF
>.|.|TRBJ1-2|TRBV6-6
TGTGCCAGCACTAATGGAAATACTCTATGGGGCTACACCTTC
CASTNGNTLWGYTF
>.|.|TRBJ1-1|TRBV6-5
TGTGCCAGCAGGGAGGCAGGATACACTGAAGCTTTCTTT
CASREAGYTEAFF
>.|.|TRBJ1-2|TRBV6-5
TGTGCCAGCAGTTACGGGCAGGGAACCGGCTACACCTTC
CASSYGQGTGYTF
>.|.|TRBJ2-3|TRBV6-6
TGTGCCAGTTTTCGAGATACGCAGTATTTT
CASFRDTQYF
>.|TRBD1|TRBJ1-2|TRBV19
TGTGCCAGCTCCCCCGCGCACAGGGGCTCTGGCTACACCTTC
CASSPAHRGSGYTF
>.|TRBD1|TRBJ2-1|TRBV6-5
TGTGCCAGCAGTTACATAGACAGGGGGACCATTGAGCAGTTCTTC
CASSYIDRGTIEQFF
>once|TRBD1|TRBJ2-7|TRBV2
TGTGCCAGCGAGGGAATGCTACTGGGACAGGGAGGGTACGAGCAGTACTTC
CASEGMLLGQGGYEQYF
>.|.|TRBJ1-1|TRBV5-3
TGTGCCAGAAGCTTGGCAGGCCGGGCGGGTGGGAACACTGAAGCTTTCTTT
CARSLAGRAGGNTEAFF
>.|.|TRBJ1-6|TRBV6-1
TGTGCCCTTCGGCAGGGGATTGATAATTCACCCCTCCACTTT
CALRQGIDNSPLHF
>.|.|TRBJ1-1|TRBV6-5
TGTGCCAGCAGTTACTCGAGGCAGGTGCGTACTGAAGCTTTCTTT
CASSYSRQVRTEAFF
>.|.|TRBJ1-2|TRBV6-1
TGTGCCAGCATAGAGGGACATATTGCTAACTATGGCTACACCTTC
CASIEGHIANYGYTF
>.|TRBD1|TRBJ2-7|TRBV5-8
TGTGCCAGCAGCTTGGGACTGGACAGGCTGCGGAGCGAGCAGTACTTC
CASSLGLDRLRSEQYF
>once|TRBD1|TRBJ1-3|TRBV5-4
TGTGCCAGCAGCTTGGCCCCGACAGGGTTTCGAAACACCATATATTTT
CASSLAPTGFRNTIYF
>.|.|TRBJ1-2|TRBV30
TGTGCCTGGAGTGCCGGCGCGGCAGGGGATGGCTACACCTTC
CAWSAGAAGDGYTF
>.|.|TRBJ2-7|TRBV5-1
TGCGCCAGCAGCTCCCAACTAGAAGAGCAGTACTTC
CASSSQLEEQYF
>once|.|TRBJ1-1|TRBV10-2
TGCGCCAGCATCCAGAGGACTAAGGGGACTGAAGCTTTCTTT
CASIQRTKGTEAFF
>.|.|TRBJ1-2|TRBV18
TGTGCCAGCTCACCAAGGGAGGGGATAGATGGCTACACCTTC
CASSPREGIDGYTF
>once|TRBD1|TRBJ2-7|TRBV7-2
TGTGCCAGCAGCTTACTTGACAGGGTCCACGAGCAGTACTTC
CASSLLDRVHEQYF
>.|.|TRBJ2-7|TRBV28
TGTGCCAGCGGAGTGACTGGTAGGGGTTTCAACTACGAGCAGTACTTC
CASGVTGRGFNYEQYF
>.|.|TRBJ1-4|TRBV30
TGTGCCTGGAGCCCCCACAGGGCACGGGAAAAACTGTTTTTT
CAWSPHRAREKLFF
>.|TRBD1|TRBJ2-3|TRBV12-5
TGTGCTAGTGGTTTGGTACAGGGGTACACAGATACGCAGTATTTT
CASGLVQGYTDTQYF
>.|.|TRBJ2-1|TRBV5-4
TGTGCCAGCAGCTGGAGGGGGCCTAGGGACAATGAGCAGTTCTTC
CASSWRGPRDNEQFF
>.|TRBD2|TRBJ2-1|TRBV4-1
TGCGCCAGCAGCCAGGGCAGACTAGCGGGGGCTGACAATGAGCAGTTCTTC
CASSQGRLAGADNEQFF
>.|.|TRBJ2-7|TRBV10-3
TGTGCCATCAAGGAGTTCGACGAGCAGTACTTC
CAIKEFDEQYF